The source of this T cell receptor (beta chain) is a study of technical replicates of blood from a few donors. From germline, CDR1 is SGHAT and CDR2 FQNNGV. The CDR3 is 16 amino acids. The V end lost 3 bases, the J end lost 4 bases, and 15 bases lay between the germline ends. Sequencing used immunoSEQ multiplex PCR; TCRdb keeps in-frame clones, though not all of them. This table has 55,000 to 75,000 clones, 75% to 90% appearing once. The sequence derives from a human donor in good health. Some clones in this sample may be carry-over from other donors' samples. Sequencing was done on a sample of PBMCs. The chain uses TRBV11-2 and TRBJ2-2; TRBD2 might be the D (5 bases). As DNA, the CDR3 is TGTGCCAGCAGCTTCGAGGCGAGGGTGGGCACCGGGGAGCTGTTTTTT. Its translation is CASSFEARVGTGELFF.